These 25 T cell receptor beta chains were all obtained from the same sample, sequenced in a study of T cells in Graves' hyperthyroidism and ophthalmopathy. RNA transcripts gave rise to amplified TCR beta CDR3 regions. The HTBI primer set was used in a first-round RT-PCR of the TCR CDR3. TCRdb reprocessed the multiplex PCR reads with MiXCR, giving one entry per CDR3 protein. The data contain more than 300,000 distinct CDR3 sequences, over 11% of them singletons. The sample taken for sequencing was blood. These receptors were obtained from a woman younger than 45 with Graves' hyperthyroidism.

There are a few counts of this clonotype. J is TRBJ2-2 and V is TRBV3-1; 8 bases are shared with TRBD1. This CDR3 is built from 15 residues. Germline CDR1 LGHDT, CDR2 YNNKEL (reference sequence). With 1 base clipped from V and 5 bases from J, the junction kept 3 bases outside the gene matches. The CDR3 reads CASSQGQGWTGELFF. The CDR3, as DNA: TGTGCCAGCAGCCAAGGACAGGGGTGGACCGGGGAGCTGTTTTTT.

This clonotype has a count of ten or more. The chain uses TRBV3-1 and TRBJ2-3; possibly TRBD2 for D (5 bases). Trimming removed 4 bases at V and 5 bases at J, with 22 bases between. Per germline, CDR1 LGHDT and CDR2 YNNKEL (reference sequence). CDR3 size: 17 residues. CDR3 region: CASSRRPRWEWIDTQYF. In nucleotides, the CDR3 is TGTGCCAGCAGCCGCCGCCCGCGGTGGGAGTGGATAGATACGCAGTATTTT.

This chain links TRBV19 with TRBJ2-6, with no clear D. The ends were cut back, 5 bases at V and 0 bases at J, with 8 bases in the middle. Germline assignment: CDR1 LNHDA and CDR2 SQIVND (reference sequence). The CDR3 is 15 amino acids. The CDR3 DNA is TGTGCCAGTAGTTTTACAGCCTCTGGGGCCAACGTCCTGACTTTC. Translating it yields CASSFTASGANVLTF.

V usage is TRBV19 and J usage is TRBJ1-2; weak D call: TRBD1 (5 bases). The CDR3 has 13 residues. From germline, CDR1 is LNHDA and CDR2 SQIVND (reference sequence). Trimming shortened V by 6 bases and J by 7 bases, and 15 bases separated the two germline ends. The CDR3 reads CASRTSGKGGYTF. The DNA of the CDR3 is TGTGCCAGTAGGACCTCAGGGAAGGGTGGCTACACCTTC.

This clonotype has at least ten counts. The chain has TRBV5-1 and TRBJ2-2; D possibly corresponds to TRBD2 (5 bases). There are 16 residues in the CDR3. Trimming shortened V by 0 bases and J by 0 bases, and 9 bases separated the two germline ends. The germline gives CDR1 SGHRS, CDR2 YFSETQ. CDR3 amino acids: CASSLAGGSNTGELFF. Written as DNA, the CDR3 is TGCGCCAGCAGCTTGGCGGGCGGGTCGAACACCGGGGAGCTGTTTTTT.

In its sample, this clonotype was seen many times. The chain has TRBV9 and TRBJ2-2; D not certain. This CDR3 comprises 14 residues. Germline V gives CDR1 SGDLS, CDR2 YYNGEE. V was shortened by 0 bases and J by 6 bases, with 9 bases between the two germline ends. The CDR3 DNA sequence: TGTGCCAGCAGCGTAGTCGGCGGAGCCGGGGAGCTGTTTTTT. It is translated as CASSVVGGAGELFF.

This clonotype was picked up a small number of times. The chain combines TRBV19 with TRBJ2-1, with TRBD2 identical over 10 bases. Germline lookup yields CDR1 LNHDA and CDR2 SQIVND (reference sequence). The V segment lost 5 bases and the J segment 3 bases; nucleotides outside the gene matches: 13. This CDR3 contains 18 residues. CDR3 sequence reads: CASSLRRIAGGIYNEQFF. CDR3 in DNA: TGTGCCAGTAGTCTTAGGCGGATAGCGGGAGGTATCTACAATGAGCAGTTCTTC. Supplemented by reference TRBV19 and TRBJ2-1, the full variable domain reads DGGITQSPKYLFRKEGQNVTLSCEQNLNHDAMYWYRQDPGQGLRLIYYSQIVNDFQKGDIAEGYSVSREKKESFPLTVTSAQKNPTAFYLCASSLRRIAGGIYNEQFFGPGTRLTVL.

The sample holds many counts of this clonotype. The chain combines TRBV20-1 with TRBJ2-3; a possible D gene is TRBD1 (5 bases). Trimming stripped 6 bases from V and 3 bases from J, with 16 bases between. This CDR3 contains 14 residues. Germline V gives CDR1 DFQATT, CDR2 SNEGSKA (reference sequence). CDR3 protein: CSAREGVQTDTQYF. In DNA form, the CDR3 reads TGCAGTGCCCGAGAAGGGGTTCAGACAGATACGCAGTATTTT.

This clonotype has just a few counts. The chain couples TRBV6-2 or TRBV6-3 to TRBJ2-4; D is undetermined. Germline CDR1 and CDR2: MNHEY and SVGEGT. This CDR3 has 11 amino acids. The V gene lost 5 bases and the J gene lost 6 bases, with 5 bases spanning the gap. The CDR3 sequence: CASSDANIQYF. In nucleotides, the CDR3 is TGTGCCAGCAGTGACGCAAACATTCAGTACTTC.

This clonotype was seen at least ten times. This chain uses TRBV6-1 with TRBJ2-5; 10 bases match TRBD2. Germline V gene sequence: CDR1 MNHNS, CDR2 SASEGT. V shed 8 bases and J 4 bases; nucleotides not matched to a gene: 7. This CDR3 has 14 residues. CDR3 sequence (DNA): TGTGCCAGCGAAGCTCTAGCGGGAGTAGAGACCCAGTACTTC. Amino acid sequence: CASEALAGVETQYF.

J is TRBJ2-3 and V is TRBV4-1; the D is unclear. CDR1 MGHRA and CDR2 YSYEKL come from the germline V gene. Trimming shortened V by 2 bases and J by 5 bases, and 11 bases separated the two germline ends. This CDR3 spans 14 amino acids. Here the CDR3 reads CASSQRAAVDTQYF. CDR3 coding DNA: TGCGCCAGCAGCCAAAGGGCGGCCGTAGATACGCAGTATTTT.

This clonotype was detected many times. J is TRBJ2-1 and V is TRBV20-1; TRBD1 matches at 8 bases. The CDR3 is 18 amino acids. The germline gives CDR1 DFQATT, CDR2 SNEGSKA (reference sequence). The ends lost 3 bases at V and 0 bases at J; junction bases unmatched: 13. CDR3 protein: CSASGTGPRAGSYNEQFF. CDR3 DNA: TGCAGTGCTAGCGGGACAGGTCCTAGGGCGGGCTCCTACAATGAGCAGTTCTTC.

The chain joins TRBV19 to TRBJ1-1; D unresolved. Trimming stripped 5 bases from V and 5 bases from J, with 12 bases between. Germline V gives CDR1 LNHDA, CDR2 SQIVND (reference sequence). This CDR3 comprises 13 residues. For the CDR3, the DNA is TGTGCCAGTAGTGCCACTGTTGGGACTGAAGCTTTCTTT. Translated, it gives CASSATVGTEAFF.

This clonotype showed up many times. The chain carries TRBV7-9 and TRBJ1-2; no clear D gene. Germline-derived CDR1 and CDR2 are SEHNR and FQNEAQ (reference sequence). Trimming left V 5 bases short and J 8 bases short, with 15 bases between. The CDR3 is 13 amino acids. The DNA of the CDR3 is TGTGCCAGCAGCCCCAGCGGGGTAAACGGCTACACCTTC. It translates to CASSPSGVNGYTF.

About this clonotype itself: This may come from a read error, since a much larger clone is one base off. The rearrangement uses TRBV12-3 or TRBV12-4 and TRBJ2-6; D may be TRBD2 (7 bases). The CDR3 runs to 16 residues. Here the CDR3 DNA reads TGTGCCTCCAACGGGGGGAAGGTATCGGGGGCCTACGTCCTGACTTTC. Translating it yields CASNGGKVSGAYVLTF.

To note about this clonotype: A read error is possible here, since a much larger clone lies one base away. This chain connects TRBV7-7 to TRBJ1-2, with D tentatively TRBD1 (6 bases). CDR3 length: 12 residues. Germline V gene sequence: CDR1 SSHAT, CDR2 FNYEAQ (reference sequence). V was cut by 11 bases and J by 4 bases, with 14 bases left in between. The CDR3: CAVDSTSYGYTF. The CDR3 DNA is TGTGCCGTGGACAGCACGAGCTATGGCTACACCTTC.

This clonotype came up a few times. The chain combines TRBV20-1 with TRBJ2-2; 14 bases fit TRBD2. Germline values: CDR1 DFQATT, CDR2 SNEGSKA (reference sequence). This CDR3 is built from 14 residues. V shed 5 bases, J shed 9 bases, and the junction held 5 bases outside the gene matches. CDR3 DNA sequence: TGCAGTGCTTCGACTAGCGGGAGGGCCTGGGAGCTGTTTTTT. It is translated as CSASTSGRAWELFF.

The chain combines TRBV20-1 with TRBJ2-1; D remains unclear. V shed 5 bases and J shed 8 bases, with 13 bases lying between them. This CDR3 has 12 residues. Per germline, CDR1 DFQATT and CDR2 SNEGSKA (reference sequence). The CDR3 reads CSADQEHHEQFF. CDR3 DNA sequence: TGCAGTGCTGATCAGGAACACCATGAGCAGTTCTTC.

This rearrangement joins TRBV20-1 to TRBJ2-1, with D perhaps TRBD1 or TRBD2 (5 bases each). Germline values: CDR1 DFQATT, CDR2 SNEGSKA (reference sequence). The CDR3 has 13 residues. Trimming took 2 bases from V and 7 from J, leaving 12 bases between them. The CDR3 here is CSARQGRENEQFF. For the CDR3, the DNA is TGCAGTGCTAGACAGGGTAGGGAGAATGAGCAGTTCTTC.

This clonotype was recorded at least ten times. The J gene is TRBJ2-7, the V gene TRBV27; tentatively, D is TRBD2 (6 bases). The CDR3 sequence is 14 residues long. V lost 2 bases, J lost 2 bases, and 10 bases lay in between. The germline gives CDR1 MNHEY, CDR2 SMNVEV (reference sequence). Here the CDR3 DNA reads TGTGCCAGCAGTTTAAACATAGCGGCCTACGAGCAGTACTTC. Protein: CASSLNIAAYEQYF.

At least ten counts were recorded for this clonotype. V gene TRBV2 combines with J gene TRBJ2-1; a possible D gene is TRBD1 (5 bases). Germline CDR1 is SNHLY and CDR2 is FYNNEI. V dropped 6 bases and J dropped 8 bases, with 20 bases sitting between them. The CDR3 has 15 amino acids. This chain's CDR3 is CASSRDSAQGDEQFF. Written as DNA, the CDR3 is TGTGCCAGCAGCCGTGACAGCGCTCAAGGGGATGAGCAGTTCTTC.

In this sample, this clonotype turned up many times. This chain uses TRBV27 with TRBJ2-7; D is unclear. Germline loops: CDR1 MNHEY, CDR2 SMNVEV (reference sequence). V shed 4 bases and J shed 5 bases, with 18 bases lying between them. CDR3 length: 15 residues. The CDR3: CASSSRRVPEDEQYF. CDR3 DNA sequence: TGTGCCAGCAGTTCTCGGAGAGTTCCCGAGGACGAGCAGTACTTC.

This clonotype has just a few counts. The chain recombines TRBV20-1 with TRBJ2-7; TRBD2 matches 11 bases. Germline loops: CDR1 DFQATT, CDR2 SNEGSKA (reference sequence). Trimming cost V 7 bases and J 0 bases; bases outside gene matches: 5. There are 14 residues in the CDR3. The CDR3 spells CSGLAGGSSYEQYF. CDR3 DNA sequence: TGCAGTGGTCTAGCGGGAGGCAGCTCCTACGAGCAGTACTTC.

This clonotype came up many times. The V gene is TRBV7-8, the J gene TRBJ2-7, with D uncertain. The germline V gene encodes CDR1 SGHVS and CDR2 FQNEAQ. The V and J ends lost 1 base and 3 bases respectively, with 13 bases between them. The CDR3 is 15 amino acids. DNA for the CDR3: TGTGCCAGCAGCTTAGTAGGGCAGACCATCTACGAGCAGTACTTC. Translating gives CASSLVGQTIYEQYF.

The CDR3 loop is CASSLASRYTGELFF. The CDR3, as DNA: TGTGCCAGCAGCTTAGCATCTCGGTACACCGGGGAGCTGTTTTTT. The rearrangement joins TRBV7-2 to TRBJ2-2; D unclear. The germline CDR1 and CDR2 sequences are SGHTA and FQGNSA. Trimming pared 0 bases from V and 3 bases from J, leaving 8 bases between. The length of the CDR3 is 15 residues.